This T cell receptor (beta chain) was observed in a study of beta chain features in type 1 diabetes (dated by TCRdb to about 2018). In the study overall: No differences in mean age, gender distribution, total cell number or subset yield were found between patients and healthy donors. Across all samples, approximately 98,000,000 sorted cells were examined, and cell number per subset correlated strongly with RNA yield. The study compared TCRB repertoires of sorted circulating CD4+ T cell subsets between recently diagnosed type 1 diabetes patients and matched healthy donors. Naive and central memory subsets were obtained from all 28 donors, but regulatory and stem cell-like memory subsets were isolated from only 8 patients and roughly 8 healthy donors. Overall results and qualifications from the work: Sequencing cDNA rather than genomic DNA could over-represent highly expressing activated cells, although activation and CD3 levels did not differ between groups. PCR may preferentially amplify shorter templates, but because patient and control samples were amplified and corrected together, any resulting skew would affect both groups equally. Fewer insertions and more nucleotide deletions at VDJ recombination sites were observed in patients with type 1 diabetes, implying thymic rearrangement abnormalities. Only small numbers of individuals were included in the HLA sub-analyses, which left unresolved whether HLA type had any influence on TCRB rearrangement. A moderate but significant shortening of TCRB CDR3 length was observed in type 1 diabetes patients in all four CD4+ subsets. The naive, central memory and regulatory TCRB repertoires appeared to resemble one another more closely among patients than among healthy donors.

The High Capacity cDNA Reverse Transcription Kit was used to reverse transcribe all of the isolated RNA, meaning that expressed TCRB transcripts were what got sequenced. Naive, central memory and regulatory T cell samples underwent deep immunoSEQ sequencing, averaging roughly 3.3 million total reads per sample. Sorted cells were lysed in RLT buffer and RNA was extracted with DNase-treated RNeasy Micro or Mini kits, depending on cell number. To prevent cross-contamination, every cell subset was processed on its own, while patient and healthy donor samples were processed together. Using the immunoSEQ multiplex PCR, TCRB sequences were amplified from cDNA into 87-bp fragments spanning the CDR3 region. Amplicons were sequenced on the Illumina HiSeq platform. Under the source paper's analysis protocol: Synthetic template baselines were used to correct PCR bias computationally, reads within Hamming distance 2 were collapsed, and singletons that could not be merged were discarded. Reads were aligned against IMGT to assign V, D and J genes, CDR3 length and insertions or deletions at six rearrangement sites. Clonotype counts were normalized to sorted cell number within each subset before computing true diversity and Gini coefficients with the tcR R package. The overlap coefficient, calculated on TCRB nucleotide sequences, was used to measure repertoire sharing. TCRdb obtained this table from immuneACCESS and retained in-frame rearrangements with V and J assigned. These tables miss some clones; where compared with another copy, unresolved V genes account for less than half of the shortfall, and the remainder is unexplained. V and J calls and clone size are those listed in that table; D and trimming were worked out from the DNA. The table for this sample lists about 290,000 clones; approximately 8.1% of them were counted only once. The ten top clones hold over 0.8% of the sample.

From each donor, a single peripheral blood sample of about 100 mL on average was drawn into heparinised tubes. A BD FACSAria II was used to sort naive, central memory, regulatory and stem cell-like memory CD4+ T cells with a panel that included CD45RO, CCR7, CD25, CD127, CD95 and CD27. All sorted populations exceeded 95% purity. PBMCs were isolated right away by Lymphoprep density gradient centrifugation and were stained directly, without culture. So that batch effects would be minimized, each experiment stained and sorted samples in pairs, pairing one healthy donor with one patient. For this clone: This receptor's antigen is unknown. Base qualities were left out, and no much larger clone turns up one base away. This sample includes further DNA sequences coding for the same CDR3.

The sample was central memory CD4+ T cells from blood. The source of this sequence is a woman aged 18-30 years in good health.

The DNA sequence is as follows: TGTGCCAGCAGCTTAGCTGGGGGGGAGACCCAGTACTTC. Its protein product is CASSLAGGETQYF. Here the chain combines TRBV7-9 and TRBJ2-5; TRBD2 might be the D gene, on 6 matching bases. CDR1 SEHNR and CDR2 FQNEAQ were looked up in the germline V gene (reference sequence). V is clipped by 0 bases and J by 5 bases, and the sequence between their germline boundaries is 7 bases long. Taken from cysteine to phenylalanine, the CDR3 has 13 residues. Of all the DNA, just the CDR3 is kept, 39 bases in frame from base 1. The CDR3, completed at both ends by the reference TRBV7-9 and TRBJ2-5 genes, gives the full variable domain DTGVSQNPRHKITKRGQNVTFRCDPISEHNRLYWYRQTLGQGPEFLTYFQNEAQLEKSRLLSDRFSAERPKGSFSTLEIQRTEQGDSAMYLCASSLAGGETQYFGPGTRLLVL.